The rows below give T cell receptor beta chains drawn from one sample of a study of T cells in Graves' hyperthyroidism and ophthalmopathy. TCRdb re-derived calls from the multiplex PCR reads in MiXCR, one entry per CDR3 protein. The sample gives over 200,000 distinct CDR3 sequences, about 14% of which show up once; roughly 13% is in the top ten. Material for sequencing was blood. The receptors come from a woman between 40 and 55 years old with Graves' hyperthyroidism that later progressed to Graves' ophthalmopathy. CDR3s include the opening cysteine and the closing phenylalanine or tryptophan. Each record gives: D gene, clone size, V gene, J gene, CDR3 DNA, CDR3 protein. A D gene is named only where the DNA matches it firmly. The size of a clone is reported for some rows only, either as once, few or many, or as a class for expanded clones.

>NA|NA|TRBV15|TRBJ2-5
TGCGCCACCAGCAGAGGTCCCTCCGGGGCGGAGTCCCAGTACTTC
CATSRGPSGAESQYF
>NA|many|TRBV11-2|TRBJ2-7
TGTGCCAGCAGCTTAACAGGGCTTTACGAGCAGTACTTC
CASSLTGLYEQYF
>TRBD2|few|TRBV13|TRBJ2-5
TGTGCCAGCAGCCTGCCGGGAGGGGGGGATGAGACCCAGTACTTC
CASSLPGGGDETQYF
>NA|many|TRBV2|TRBJ2-7
TGTGCCAGCTCAAAAACGTTGATGACTTACGAGCAGTACTTC
CASSKTLMTYEQYF
>TRBD2|NA|TRBV29-1|TRBJ2-1
TGCAGCGTACCGGGACTAGCGGGAAAAAATGAGCAGTTCTTC
CSVPGLAGKNEQFF
>NA|many|TRBV3-1|TRBJ2-1
TGTGCCAGCAGCCAATCTTTCGGAACCTACAATGAGCAGTTCTTC
CASSQSFGTYNEQFF
>NA|few|TRBV24-1|TRBJ2-5
TGTGCCACCAGTGATTTTCGTGAGGCGTTGGCAGAAGAGACCCAGTACTTC
CATSDFREALAEETQYF
>NA|NA|TRBV19|TRBJ1-5
TGTGCCAGTAGTATAACTGGGCAGCTTAATGTTGCCCAGCATTTT
CASSITGQLNVAQHF
>NA|many|TRBV28|TRBJ1-1
TGTGCCAGCAGTTTATTTGAGGGGTGGGGGGTCACTGAAGCTTTCTTT
CASSLFEGWGVTEAFF
>NA|many|TRBV29-1|TRBJ2-2
TGCAGCGCTTCGGACAGCACCGGGGAGCTGTTTTTT
CSASDSTGELFF
>NA|many|TRBV5-1|TRBJ2-2
TGCGCCAGCAGCTTTTCCAGGGGGAACACCGGGGAGCTGTTTTTT
CASSFSRGNTGELFF
>NA|many|TRBV2|TRBJ2-5
TGTGCCAGCAGCCTCCAGGGTGTCCCGGGGGAGACCCAGTACTTC
CASSLQGVPGETQYF
>NA|NA|TRBV6-4|TRBJ1-4
TGTGCCAGCAGTGCCTCCGGAGGTGAAAAACTGTTTTTT
CASSASGGEKLFF
>NA|many|TRBV7-9|TRBJ2-7
TGTGCCAGCAGCTTGAAGGGAAACCCCTACGAGCAGTACTTC
CASSLKGNPYEQYF
>NA|many|TRBV6-5|TRBJ2-3
TGTGCCAGCAGTTACTCGGGAGGCGGTGACCTCCTTCCTGGAGATACGCAGTATTTT
CASSYSGGGDLLPGDTQYF
>TRBD1|many|TRBV4-2|TRBJ2-1
TGTGCCAGCAGCCAGCCGGGACAGGGTCAGTTCTTC
CASSQPGQGQFF
>NA|many|TRBV12-3/TRBV12-4|TRBJ2-7
TGTGCCAGCAGTGACGAACACTACGAGCAGTACTTC
CASSDEHYEQYF
>TRBD2|NA|TRBV5-4|TRBJ2-5
TGTGCCAGCGCGGGGACTAGCGGAGCACAAGAGACCCAGTACTTC
CASAGTSGAQETQYF
>TRBD1|once|TRBV28|TRBJ2-7
TGTGCCAGCAGTCCAACGGGACAGGGCAGCTACGAGCAGTACTTC
CASSPTGQGSYEQYF
>TRBD1|NA|TRBV15|TRBJ2-3
TGTGCCACCAGCAGAGATGGACAGGGCGCAGATACCCAGTATTTT
CATSRDGQGADTQYF
>NA|NA|TRBV7-9|TRBJ1-3
TGTGCCAGCAGCTTTTCTCGGGACTCTGGAAACACCATATATTTT
CASSFSRDSGNTIYF
>TRBD2|many|TRBV7-2|TRBJ2-1
TGTGCCAGCAACCAGAGGGTGCGACAGGCTTCCAGCGGGGGAACTTCCTACAATGAGCAGTTCTTC
CASNQRVRQASSGGTSYNEQFF
>NA|medium-sized|TRBV2|TRBJ2-5
TGTGCCAGCAGTGAAGCTAGCTCCCCAAAGACCCAGTACTTC
CASSEASSPKTQYF
>TRBD2|many|TRBV5-4|TRBJ2-1
TGTGCCAGCAGCTCGTCTCTCGCGGGAGCTTACAATGAGCAGTTCTTC
CASSSSLAGAYNEQFF
>NA|many|TRBV29-1|TRBJ2-1
TGCAGCGTTGCGGGGTACGAGGAGCAGTTCTTC
CSVAGYEEQFF
>NA|few|TRBV5-5|TRBJ2-2
TGTGCCAGCAGCTTGATTTTGGTCGGGCAAAACACCGGGGAGCTGTTTTTT
CASSLILVGQNTGELFF
>NA|many|TRBV3-1|TRBJ2-1
TGTGCCAGCAGCCAAAGAGACAATGAGCAGTTCTTC
CASSQRDNEQFF
>TRBD2|many|TRBV6-1|TRBJ2-2
TGTGCCAGCAGCGGACTAGCCGCCGGGGAGCTGTTTTTT
CASSGLAAGELFF
>NA|many|TRBV7-6|TRBJ2-1
TGTGCCAGTTCTGGCGGGATTCTTCGATACAATGAGCAGTTCTTC
CASSGGILRYNEQFF
>NA|many|TRBV7-9|TRBJ2-5
TGTGCCAGCAGCTACGGGTGGGGGAGGCAAGAGACCCAGTACTTC
CASSYGWGRQETQYF
>NA|NA|TRBV6-1|TRBJ1-1
TGTGCCAGCAGGAAACAGGGTCGGATCACTGAAGCTTTCTTT
CASRKQGRITEAFF
>TRBD1|many|TRBV18|TRBJ2-7
TGTGCCAGCTCACGAGACAGGGGCGAGCAGTACTTC
CASSRDRGEQYF
>TRBD2|many|TRBV9|TRBJ2-3
TGTGCCAGCAGCGTATGGGCGGGAGGTAACACAGATACGCAGTATTTT
CASSVWAGGNTDTQYF
>NA|NA|TRBV7-9|TRBJ1-2
TGTGCCAGCAGCTTAGCGACCGGACAGCCGATCTTGGGCTACACCTTC
CASSLATGQPILGYTF
>TRBD1|NA|TRBV7-9|TRBJ1-4
TGTGCCAGCAGCTCGGGACAGCCTCTTAATGAAAAACTGTTTTTT
CASSSGQPLNEKLFF
>TRBD2|NA|TRBV4-2|TRBJ2-1
TGTGCCAGCAGCCAAGTAGGTAGGACTAGCGGGGACTACAATGAGCAGTTCTTC
CASSQVGRTSGDYNEQFF
>NA|many|TRBV7-8|TRBJ1-2
TGTGCCAGCAGCATGCAGAGGTTCAACTATGGCTACACCTTC
CASSMQRFNYGYTF
>NA|many|TRBV30|TRBJ2-2
TGTGCCTGGACCTTCACCGGGGAGCTGTTTTTT
CAWTFTGELFF
>NA|many|TRBV2|TRBJ1-4
TGTGCCAGCGCAGGGGATAATGAAAAACTGTTTTTT
CASAGDNEKLFF
>TRBD2|NA|TRBV20-1|TRBJ2-7
TGCAGTGCTTACCGGACTAGCGGGAGATTGAACGAGCAGTACTTC
CSAYRTSGRLNEQYF
>NA|many|TRBV3-1|TRBJ1-1
TGTGCCAGCAGCCAAGATCTACGGATCGTCTTT
CASSQDLRIVF
>NA|many|TRBV12-3/TRBV12-4|TRBJ2-7
TGTGCCAGCACCCCCCCGGGCTCCTACGAGCAGTACTTC
CASTPPGSYEQYF
>TRBD2|few|TRBV19|TRBJ2-7
TGTGCCAGTAGTATAGGGCTTCTCCCCAGCGGGAGGGCCGACGAGCAGTACTTC
CASSIGLLPSGRADEQYF
>NA|many|TRBV9|TRBJ2-1
TGTGCCAGCAGCGGGGGGGCGGGTGGTGAGCAGTTCTTC
CASSGGAGGEQFF
>NA|many|TRBV6-1|TRBJ2-7
TGTGCCAGCAGTCCCCGATATGGGGAGCAGTACTTC
CASSPRYGEQYF
>NA|few|TRBV12-3/TRBV12-4|TRBJ2-3
TGTGCCAGCAGCCTCCAGGTAAACTCAGATACGCAGTATTTT
CASSLQVNSDTQYF
>NA|many|TRBV9|TRBJ2-5
TGTGCCAGCAGCGTAGGTGGGAGTATAGCAGAGACCCAGTACTTC
CASSVGGSIAETQYF
>TRBD2|many|TRBV28|TRBJ2-1
TGTGCCAGCAGAACGACTAGCGGGAGTAATGAGCAGTTCTTC
CASRTTSGSNEQFF
>TRBD2|many|TRBV28|TRBJ2-7
TGTGCCAGCAGCCCGAGGGGGAGGTGGCGGGAGGGCTCCTACGAGCAGTACTTC
CASSPRGRWREGSYEQYF
>NA|many|TRBV7-2|TRBJ2-3
TGTGCCAGCAGCCCAGCCCAGGGGAGAGATACGCAGTATTTT
CASSPAQGRDTQYF
>TRBD1|NA|TRBV11-2|TRBJ2-7
TGTGCCAGCAGCTTGCTCCGGGACAGAACCTACGAGCAGTACTTC
CASSLLRDRTYEQYF
>NA|many|TRBV29-1|TRBJ1-1
TGCAGCGTTGTAAATCAGGGGAACACTGAAGCTTTCTTT
CSVVNQGNTEAFF
>NA|NA|TRBV7-9|TRBJ2-7
TGTGCCAGCAGCTACTCTGGTACCGTTGGCGAGCAGTACTTC
CASSYSGTVGEQYF
>TRBD2|once|TRBV11-2|TRBJ2-3
TGTGCCAGCAGCACAGGACTAGCGGTTTGGACAGATACGCAGTATTTT
CASSTGLAVWTDTQYF
>NA|many|TRBV29-1|TRBJ1-5
TGCAGCGGCGTCCGGGACACCTCCTTGAGCAATCAGCCCCAGCATTTT
CSGVRDTSLSNQPQHF
>NA|many|TRBV6-1|TRBJ2-6
TGTGCCAGCCACTTGGGTCCGGGGGCTGGGGCCAACGTCCTGACTTTC
CASHLGPGAGANVLTF
>NA|NA|TRBV29-1|TRBJ1-1
TGCAGCGTTGCCTCAGGGGACCTTTCTTGGGGTGAAGCTTTCTTT
CSVASGDLSWGEAFF
>NA|few|TRBV7-3|TRBJ2-1
TGTGCCAGCAGCTTAACTAGCCAGTACGATGAGCAGTTCTTC
CASSLTSQYDEQFF
>NA|NA|TRBV6-2/TRBV6-3|TRBJ2-7
TGTGCCAGCAGTTCCGACAGGTCCTCCTACGAGCAGTACTTC
CASSSDRSSYEQYF